Below, one T cell receptor (beta chain) is given with its context. TCRdb's copy holds only in-frame clones and misses some; the assay was immunoSEQ multiplex PCR. Among 60,000 to 85,000 clones listed, 65% to 90% were seen once. V lost 1 base to trimming and J lost 4 bases, with 3 bases between them. CDR3 size: 11 residues. The germline V gene encodes CDR1 SGHRS and CDR2 YFSETQ. This sample stems from a study of blood T cell repertoires in COVID-19. Study at large: From T cells, B-cell-depleted T cells, or PBMCs came the material, which was cDNA or gDNA.

The receptor was derived from a human donor in a cohort sampled during active COVID-19. The sample was peripheral blood. V and J are TRBV5-1 and TRBJ2-7; D gene unclear. CDR3 protein: CASSLYYEQYF. The CDR3 region has the DNA TGCGCCAGCAGCTTGTATTACGAGCAGTACTTC. The full variable domain, its missing parts supplied by reference TRBV5-1 and TRBJ2-7, is KAGVTQTPRYLIKTRGQQVTLSCSPISGHRSVSWYQQTPGQGLQFLFEYFSETQRNKGNFPGRFSGRQFSNSRSEMNVSTLELGDSALYLCASSLYYEQYFGPGTRLTVT.